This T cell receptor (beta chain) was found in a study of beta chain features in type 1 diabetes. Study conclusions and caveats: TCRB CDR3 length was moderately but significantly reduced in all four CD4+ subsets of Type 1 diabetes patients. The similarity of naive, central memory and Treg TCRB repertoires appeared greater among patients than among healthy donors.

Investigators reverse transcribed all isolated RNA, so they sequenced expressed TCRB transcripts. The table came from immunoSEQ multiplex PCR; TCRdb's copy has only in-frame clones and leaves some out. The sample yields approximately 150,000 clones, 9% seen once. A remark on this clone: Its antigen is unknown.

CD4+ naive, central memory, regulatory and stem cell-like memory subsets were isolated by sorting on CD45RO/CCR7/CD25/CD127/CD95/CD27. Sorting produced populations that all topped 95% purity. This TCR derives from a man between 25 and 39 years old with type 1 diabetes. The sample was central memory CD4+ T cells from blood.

The CDR3 here is CASSQDSTSGGAGDEQFF. The CDR3, as DNA: TGCGCCAGCAGCCAAGATTCAACTAGCGGGGGGGCCGGGGATGAGCAGTTCTTC. The chain couples TRBV4-1 to TRBJ2-1; 13 bases match TRBD2. The germline CDR1 and CDR2 sequences are MGHRA and YSYEKL. The CDR3 consists of 18 residues. V dropped 0 bases and J dropped 8; count of bases not matched to a gene: 10.